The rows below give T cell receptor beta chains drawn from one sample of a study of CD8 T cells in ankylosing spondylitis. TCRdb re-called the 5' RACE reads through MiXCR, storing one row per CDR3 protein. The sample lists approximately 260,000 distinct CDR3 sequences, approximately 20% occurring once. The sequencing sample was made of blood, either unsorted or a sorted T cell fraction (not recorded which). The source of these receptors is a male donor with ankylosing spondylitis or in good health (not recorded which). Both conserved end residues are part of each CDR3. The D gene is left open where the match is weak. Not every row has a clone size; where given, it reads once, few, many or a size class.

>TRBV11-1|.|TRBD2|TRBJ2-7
CASSTGLAGGDEQYF
TGTGCCAGCAGCACCGGACTAGCGGGAGGAGATGAGCAGTACTTC
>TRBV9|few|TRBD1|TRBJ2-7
CASSAGTGAPYEQYF
TGTGCCAGCAGCGCCGGGACAGGGGCCCCCTACGAGCAGTACTTC
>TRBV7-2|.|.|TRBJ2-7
CASSLLDSREQYF
TGTGCCAGCAGCTTATTAGACTCGAGGGAGCAGTACTTC
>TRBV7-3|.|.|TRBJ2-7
CASSDQGYSDEQYF
TGTGCCAGCAGTGACCAAGGTTACTCCGACGAGCAGTACTTC
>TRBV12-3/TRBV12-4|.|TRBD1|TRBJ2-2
CASKERGTGEGGELFF
TGTGCCAGCAAGGAGAGGGGGACAGGGGAGGGCGGGGAGCTGTTTTTT
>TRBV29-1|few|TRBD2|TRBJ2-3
CSVVLAESTDTQYF
TGCAGCGTAGTACTAGCGGAGAGCACAGATACGCAGTATTTT
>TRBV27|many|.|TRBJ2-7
CASNVGPPGAYEQYF
TGTGCCAGCAATGTCGGTCCTCCCGGGGCCTACGAGCAGTACTTC
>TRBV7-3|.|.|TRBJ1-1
CASSLTPVGSEAFF
TGTGCCAGCAGCTTAACTCCGGTTGGGTCTGAAGCTTTCTTT
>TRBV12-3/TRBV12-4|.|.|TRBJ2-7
CASSLPGATYEQYF
TGTGCCAGCAGTCTTCCGGGGGCTACTTACGAGCAGTACTTC
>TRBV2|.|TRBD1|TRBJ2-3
CASNRQGSSTDTQYF
TGTGCCAGCAACCGACAGGGGTCTAGCACAGATACGCAGTATTTT
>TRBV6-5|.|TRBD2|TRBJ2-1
CASSYLAGGSGDEQIF
TGTGCCAGCAGTTACTTGGCGGGAGGGTCGGGGGATGAGCAGATCTTC
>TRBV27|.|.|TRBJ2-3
CASSAGQGKITDTQYF
TGTGCCAGCAGCGCCGGGCAGGGGAAAATCACAGATACGCAGTATTTT
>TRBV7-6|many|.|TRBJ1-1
CASSVGVTTEAFF
TGTGCCAGCAGCGTAGGGGTTACCACTGAAGCTTTCTTT
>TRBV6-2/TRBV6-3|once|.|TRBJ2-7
CASSYVDSYEQYF
TGTGCCAGCAGTTACGTCGACTCTTACGAGCAGTACTTC
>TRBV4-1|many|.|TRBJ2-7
CASSQRGYEQYF
TGCGCCAGCAGCCAAAGGGGCTACGAGCAGTACTTC
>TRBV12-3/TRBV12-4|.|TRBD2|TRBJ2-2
CASSLSEELAKPRGGELFF
TGTGCCAGCAGTTTATCAGAGGAACTAGCGAAACCTAGGGGCGGGGAGCTGTTTTTT
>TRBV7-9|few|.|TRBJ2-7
CASSHRDNSYEQYF
TGTGCCAGCAGCCACCGGGACAACTCCTACGAGCAGTACTTC
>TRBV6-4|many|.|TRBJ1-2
CASSGEDNYGYTF
TGTGCCAGCAGTGGCGAGGATAACTATGGCTACACCTTC
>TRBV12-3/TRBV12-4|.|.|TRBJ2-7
CASSLNMGSNEQYF
TGTGCCAGCAGTTTAAATATGGGGTCGAACGAGCAGTACTTC
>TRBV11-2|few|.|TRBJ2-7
CASSSPSRGGREQYF
TGTGCCAGCAGCTCCCCAAGCAGGGGAGGGAGGGAGCAGTACTTC
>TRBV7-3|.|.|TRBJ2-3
CASSSGIPGADTQYF
TGTGCCAGCAGCTCGGGCATCCCGGGGGCAGATACGCAGTATTTT
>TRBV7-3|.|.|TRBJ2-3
CASSLVGQSTDTQYF
TGTGCCAGCAGCTTAGTCGGACAGAGCACAGATACGCAGTATTTT
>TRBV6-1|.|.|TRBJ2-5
CASTARIPYQETQYF
TGTGCCAGCACGGCCCGGATTCCGTACCAAGAGACCCAGTACTTC
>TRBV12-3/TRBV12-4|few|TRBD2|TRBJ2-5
CASRTSGGRETQYF
TGTGCCAGCAGGACCTCGGGAGGTCGTGAGACCCAGTACTTC
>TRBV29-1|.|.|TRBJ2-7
CSVEDGASSTYEQYF
TGCAGCGTTGAAGACGGAGCCAGCTCTACCTACGAGCAGTACTTC